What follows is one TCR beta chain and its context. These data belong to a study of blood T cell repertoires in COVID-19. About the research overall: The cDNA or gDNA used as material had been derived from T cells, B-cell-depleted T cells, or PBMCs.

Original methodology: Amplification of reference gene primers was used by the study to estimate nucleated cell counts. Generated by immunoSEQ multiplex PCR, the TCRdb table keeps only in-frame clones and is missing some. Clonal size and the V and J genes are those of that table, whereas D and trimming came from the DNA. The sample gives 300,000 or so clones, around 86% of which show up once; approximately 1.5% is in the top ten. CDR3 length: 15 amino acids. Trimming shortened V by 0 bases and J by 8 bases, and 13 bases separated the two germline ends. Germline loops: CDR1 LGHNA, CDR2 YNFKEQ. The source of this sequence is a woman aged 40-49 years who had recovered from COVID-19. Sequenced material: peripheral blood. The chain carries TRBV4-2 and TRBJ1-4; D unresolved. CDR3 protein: CASSQELQHGEKLFF. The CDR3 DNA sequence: TGTGCCAGCAGCCAAGAATTACAGCATGGGGAAAAACTGTTTTTT.